Presented here are 25 T cell receptor beta chains from one specimen sequenced in a study of monozygotic twins with inflammatory bowel disease (dated by TCRdb to about 2019). The library was built by means of 5' RACE. The reads were generated on an Illumina HiSeq 2500. Based on TCRdb reprocessing of the reads, there is one entry per CDR3 protein sequence, and DNA is missing. This sample's records show roughly 150,000 distinct CDR3 sequences. Of the sample, around 1.2% falls within the top ten clones. The material sequenced was blood. The receptor source for this set is a human donor with ulcerative colitis or Crohn's disease, or a healthy co-twin of an affected twin (not recorded which).

This rearrangement joins TRBV5-5 to TRBJ2-7; TCRdb's D call, TRBD1, is unchecked because there is no DNA. From germline, CDR1 is SGHKS and CDR2 YYEKEE (reference sequence). This CDR3 region has 14 residues. The CDR3 reads CASSLPTGALEQYF.

This chain joins TRBV19 and TRBJ1-5; TCRdb's assignment of TRBD1 cannot be checked, as there is no DNA. The germline V gene has CDR1 LNHDA and CDR2 SQIVND (reference sequence). The CDR3 has 15 amino acids. The CDR3 sequence is CASTPYRVGDQPQHF. Complete variable domain (other parts from reference TRBV19 and TRBJ1-5): DGGITQSPKYLFRKEGQNVTLSCEQNLNHDAMYWYRQDPGQGLRLIYYSQIVNDFQKGDIAEGYSVSREKKESFPLTVTSAQKNPTAFYLCASTPYRVGDQPQHFGDGTRLSIL.

The chain recombines TRBV5-1 with TRBJ2-3. This CDR3 is 11 amino acids long. CDR1 is SGHRS and CDR2 is YFSETQ in the germline V gene. The CDR3 loop is CASSNGDTQYF.

The chain has TRBV5-4 and TRBJ2-7; TCRdb's D call, TRBD2, is unchecked because there is no DNA. This CDR3 contains 16 residues. Germline-derived CDR1 and CDR2 are SGHNT and YYREEE (reference sequence). CDR3 protein: CASSPTTSGIIYEQYF.

The rearrangement links TRBV5-1 to TRBJ2-1. Germline CDR1 reads SGHRS; CDR2 reads YFSETQ. This CDR3 has 14 residues. CDR3 region: CASSLGASYNEQFF.

This sequence joins TRBV5-1 and TRBJ2-7; TCRdb gives TRBD1 as the D gene, but with no DNA this cannot be confirmed. This CDR3 has 14 residues. CDR1 is SGHRS and CDR2 is YFSETQ in the germline V gene. The CDR3 loop is CASSLAQGLHEQYF.

The J gene is TRBJ1-1, the V gene TRBV7-2. This CDR3 is built from 17 residues. CDR1 and CDR2 from the germline V gene are SGHTA and FQGNSA. CDR3 region: CASSLVPTQGREPEAFF.

The V call is TRBV20-1, the J call TRBJ1-1; checking the TCRdb D call of TRBD1 is not possible without DNA. The germline V gene encodes CDR1 DFQATT and CDR2 SNEGSKA (reference sequence). CDR3 length: 12 amino acids. CDR3 protein: CSAGQPNTEAFF.

The gene calls are TRBV9 and TRBJ2-2; TCRdb lists TRBD2, though no DNA is available to test this call. Germline V gene lookup returns CDR1 SGDLS and CDR2 YYNGEE. This CDR3 is built from 17 residues. The CDR3 loop is CASSVETSGRNTGELFF.

The chain couples TRBV5-1 to TRBJ2-3; there is no DNA to check the TCRdb D call of TRBD1. Germline V gene data show CDR1 as SGHRS and CDR2 as YFSETQ. This CDR3 is 13 amino acids long. The CDR3: CASSFGGGDTQYF.

The gene calls are TRBV12-3 or TRBV12-4 and TRBJ2-1; TCRdb picks TRBD2, but there is no DNA to check that call. The CDR3 loop spans 17 amino acids. CDR3 protein: CASSYFGRASSYNEQFF.

V gene TRBV6-1 combines with J gene TRBJ1-2; the D call from TCRdb, TRBD1, cannot be confirmed without DNA. This CDR3 has 14 residues. Germline assignment: CDR1 MNHNS and CDR2 SASEGT. The CDR3: CASSSDGDGYGYTF.

The chain recombines TRBV5-1 with TRBJ2-1; TCRdb's D gene call, TRBD1, goes unchecked for lack of DNA. The V gene's germline CDR1 is SGHRS and CDR2 YFSETQ. The CDR3 extends over 15 amino acids. CDR3 sequence: CASSSTGLSYNEQFF.

V usage is TRBV11-3 and J usage is TRBJ2-3; without DNA, the TCRdb call of TRBD2 cannot be checked. Germline CDR1 reads SGHNT; CDR2 reads YENEEA. CDR3 length equals 15 residues. The chain's CDR3 is CASSLDGGSSDTQYF.

The chain carries TRBV27 and TRBJ1-5. This CDR3 is 15 amino acids long. CDR1 is MNHEY and CDR2 is SMNVEV in the germline V gene (reference sequence). The CDR3 reads CASSLWTGPGQPQHF.

The genes are TRBV4-1 and TRBJ1-1; TCRdb indicates TRBD1, and absent DNA this call remains unverified. The CDR3 totals 15 residues. The germline CDR1 and CDR2 sequences are MGHRA and YSYEKL. Here the CDR3 reads CASSQLRGPNTEAFF.

The rearrangement links TRBV28 to TRBJ2-1; TCRdb proposes TRBD2, but this gene call is untestable without DNA. The length of the CDR3 is 15 residues. CDR1 MDHEN and CDR2 SYDVKM come from the germline V gene. CDR3 protein: CASSSLAGNRNEQFF.

The chain combines TRBV28 with TRBJ2-2; the TCRdb call, TRBD2, lacks DNA for checking. CDR3 length equals 11 residues. CDR1 is MDHEN and CDR2 is SYDVKM in the germline V gene. The CDR3 loop reads CASTSLRTITF.

The J gene is TRBJ2-7, the V gene TRBV7-2; TCRdb indicates TRBD1, and absent DNA this call remains unverified. CDR1 and CDR2 (germline): SGHTA, FQGNSA. This CDR3 comprises 14 residues. The CDR3 loop reads CASSSDPGIDEQYF. The entire variable domain, with the rest obtained from reference TRBV7-2 and TRBJ2-7, is as follows: GAGVSQSPSNKVTEKGKDVELRCDPISGHTALYWYRQSLGQGLEFLIYFQGNSAPDKSGLPSDRFSAERTGGSVSTLTIQRTQQEDSAVYLCASSSDPGIDEQYFGPGTRLTVT.

This CDR3 is CASSTGRQADTQYF. The chain recombines TRBV12-3 or TRBV12-4 with TRBJ2-3; absent DNA, TCRdb's TRBD1 call cannot be checked. The CDR3 consists of 14 residues.

This chain connects TRBV7-9 to TRBJ2-1; the TCRdb D gene call, TRBD2, has no DNA to confirm it. CDR3 size: 15 residues. Germline V gene lookup returns CDR1 SEHNR and CDR2 FQNEAQ (reference sequence). CDR3 sequence: CASSFSAGVYNEQFF.

The chain combines TRBV9 with TRBJ1-6; TCRdb's D gene call, TRBD1, goes unchecked for lack of DNA. The CDR3 is 15 residues long. Germline V lookup: CDR1 SGDLS, CDR2 YYNGEE. CDR3 amino acids: CASSAMGRGDSPLHF.

This chain uses TRBV5-1 with TRBJ1-5; no DNA is available, so the TRBD1 call from TCRdb remains unchecked. The germline V gene encodes CDR1 SGHRS and CDR2 YFSETQ. This CDR3 comprises 17 residues. CDR3 amino acids: CASSFGTGTGGNQPQHF.

The genes are TRBV24-1 and TRBJ2-2; lacking DNA, the TRBD1 call made by TCRdb goes unchecked. Germline V gene data show CDR1 as KGHDR and CDR2 as SFDVKD. CDR3 size: 17 residues. The CDR3 region is CATSDPLDSRFGGELFF.

V and J are TRBV19 and TRBJ1-4. This CDR3 spans 12 amino acids. In germline, CDR1 is LNHDA, CDR2 SQIVND (reference sequence). The CDR3 loop is CASSNVGEKLFF.